This T cell receptor beta chain was recorded in a study of blood T cell repertoires in COVID-19. Study-wide background: Sites across the United States, Italy and Spain contributed samples from acute and convalescent COVID-19. T cells, B-cell-depleted T cells, or PBMCs provided the cDNA or gDNA that served as material.

V was pared by 6 bases and J by 4 bases, with 20 bases between. CDR3 length: 16 residues. Germline V lookup: CDR1 KGHSH, CDR2 LQKENI. Authors' analysis steps: Amplifying reference gene primers gave estimates of nucleated cell counts. Sequencing was performed with immunoSEQ multiplex PCR; in TCRdb, only in-frame clones are kept and a portion is missing. V and J calls plus clone size are reproduced from that table; the DNA served to infer D and trimming. The table records about 300,000 clones, just under 90% of them present only once. The clonotype was recovered from a woman in her 30s with COVID-19, enrolled during active disease. The chain couples TRBV18 to TRBJ2-3; D is undetermined. Input material: peripheral blood. The CDR3 region has the DNA TGTGCCAGCTCCCGATCTTCGACTTCGGTGGCAGATACGCAGTATTTT. Its protein product is CASSRSSTSVADTQYF.